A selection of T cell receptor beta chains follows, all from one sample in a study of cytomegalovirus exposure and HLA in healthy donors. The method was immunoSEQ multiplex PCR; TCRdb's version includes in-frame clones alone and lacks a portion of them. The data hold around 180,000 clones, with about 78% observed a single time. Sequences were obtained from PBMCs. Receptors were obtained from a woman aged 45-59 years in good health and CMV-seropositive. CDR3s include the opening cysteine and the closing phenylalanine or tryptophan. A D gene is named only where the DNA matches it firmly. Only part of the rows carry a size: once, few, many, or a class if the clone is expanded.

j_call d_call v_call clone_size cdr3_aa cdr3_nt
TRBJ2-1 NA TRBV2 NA CASSDHYNEQFF TGTGCCAGCAGTGACCACTACAATGAGCAGTTCTTC
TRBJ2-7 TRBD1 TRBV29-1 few CSATHRDRATNEQYF TGCAGCGCCACCCACCGGGACAGGGCGACTAACGAGCAGTACTTC
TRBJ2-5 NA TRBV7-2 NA CASSLGDIEFGTQYF TGTGCCAGCAGCTTAGGGGACATTGAATTTGGGACCCAGTACTTC
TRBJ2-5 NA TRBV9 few CASSVGTGLQETQYF TGTGCCAGCAGCGTAGGAACGGGACTCCAAGAGACCCAGTACTTC
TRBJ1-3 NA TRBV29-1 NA CSVALEPGRNTIYF TGCAGCGTCGCCCTTGAGCCAGGCCGAAACACCATATATTTT
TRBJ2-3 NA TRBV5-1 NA CASRLTVGTDTQYF TGCGCCAGCAGACTAACTGTAGGCACAGATACGCAGTATTTT
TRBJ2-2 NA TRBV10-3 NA CAISESTGTGELFF TGTGCCATCAGTGAGTCAACCGGGACCGGGGAGCTGTTTTTT
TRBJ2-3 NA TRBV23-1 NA CASSHKHCADTQYF TGCGCCAGCAGTCATAAGCACTGCGCAGATACGCAGTATTTT
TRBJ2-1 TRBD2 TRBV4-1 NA CASSQDLIGTSIYNEQFF TGCGCCAGCAGCCAAGATCTAATCGGGACTAGTATCTACAATGAGCAGTTCTTC
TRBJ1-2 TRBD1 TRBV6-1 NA CASSEKRTGGFYGYTF TGTGCCAGCAGTGAAAAGAGGACAGGGGGCTTCTATGGCTACACCTTC
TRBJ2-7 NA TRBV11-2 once CASSLERQGWNEQYF TGTGCCAGCAGCTTGGAACGCCAGGGGTGGAACGAGCAGTACTTC
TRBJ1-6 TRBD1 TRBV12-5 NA CASGLVAGTGDSPLHF TGTGCTAGTGGTTTGGTCGCCGGGACAGGGGATTCACCCCTCCACTTT
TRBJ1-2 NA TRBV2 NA CASSERVNYGYTF TGTGCCAGCAGTGAGAGGGTTAACTATGGCTACACCTTC
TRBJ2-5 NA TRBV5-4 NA CASSPPSDITQETQYF TGTGCCAGCAGCCCCCCCTCGGACATTACTCAAGAGACCCAGTACTTC
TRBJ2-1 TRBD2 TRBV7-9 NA CSSSAPWAERGGNEQFF TGTTCCAGCAGCGCACCTTGGGCTGAACGGGGGGGCAATGAGCAGTTCTTC
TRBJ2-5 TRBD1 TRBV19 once CASSPSGTGAETQYF TGTGCCAGTAGTCCTTCCGGGACAGGGGCCGAGACCCAGTACTTC
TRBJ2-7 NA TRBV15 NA CATSKTAGLEQYF TGTGCCACCAGCAAAACCGCCGGTTTAGAGCAGTACTTC
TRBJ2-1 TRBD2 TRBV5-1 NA CASTPVGRYNEQFF TGCGCCAGCACCCCCGTCGGGAGGTACAATGAGCAGTTCTTC
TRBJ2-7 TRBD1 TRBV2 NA CASSAGTGAYEQYF TGTGCCAGCAGTGCCGGGACAGGGGCCTACGAGCAGTACTTC
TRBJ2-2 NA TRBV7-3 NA CASSLSQVTGELFF TGTGCCAGCAGCTTAAGTCAGGTCACCGGGGAGCTGTTTTTT
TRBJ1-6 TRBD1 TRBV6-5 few CAIWPTGHNSPLHF TGTGCCATCTGGCCGACAGGGCATAATTCACCCCTCCACTTT
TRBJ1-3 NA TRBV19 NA CASRGELDRQNTIYF TGTGCCAGTAGGGGTGAGCTGGACAGACAAAACACCATATATTTT
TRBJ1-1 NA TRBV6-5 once CASSRSESAEAFF TGTGCCAGCAGTCGGTCCGAATCTGCTGAAGCTTTCTTT
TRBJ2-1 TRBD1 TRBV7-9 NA CASRRSGTGFVDEQFF TGTGCCAGCAGACGTTCCGGGACAGGGTTTGTCGATGAGCAGTTCTTC
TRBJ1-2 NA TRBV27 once CASSLSGRNYGYTF TGTGCCAGCAGTTTATCGGGCAGGAACTATGGCTACACCTTC
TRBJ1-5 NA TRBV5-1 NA CASSPSGDQPQHF TGCGCCAGCAGCCCCTCGGGAGATCAGCCCCAGCATTTT
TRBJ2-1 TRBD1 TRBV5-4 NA CASSSRDSLYNEQFF TGTGCCAGCAGCTCTCGGGACAGTTTATACAATGAGCAGTTCTTC
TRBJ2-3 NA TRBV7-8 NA CASSLIGGLSTDTQYF TGTGCCAGCAGCCTTATAGGCGGGCTGAGCACAGATACGCAGTATTTT
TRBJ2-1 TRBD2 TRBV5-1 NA CASRPHYGGGYNEQFF TGCGCCAGCAGGCCCCACTACGGGGGGGGATACAATGAGCAGTTCTTC
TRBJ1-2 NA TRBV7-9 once CASSPRRGDYGYTF TGTGCCAGCAGCCCCAGGCGGGGAGACTATGGCTACACCTTC
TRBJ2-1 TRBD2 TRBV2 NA CASPVVAGGRNEQFF TGTGCCAGCCCAGTCGTAGCGGGGGGGCGAAATGAGCAGTTCTTC
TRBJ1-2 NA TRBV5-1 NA CASSIHRAKSDGYTF TGCGCCAGCAGCATACACAGGGCTAAGTCGGATGGCTACACCTTC
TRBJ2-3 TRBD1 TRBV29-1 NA CSVEKRDSHTDTQYF TGCAGCGTTGAGAAGAGGGACAGCCACACAGATACGCAGTATTTT
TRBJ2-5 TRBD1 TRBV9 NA CASSHEGTGSRTQYF TGTGCCAGCAGCCACGAAGGGACAGGGTCAAGGACCCAGTACTTC
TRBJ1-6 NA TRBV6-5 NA CASSSRTNNSPLHF TGTGCCAGCAGTTCCCGGACAAATAATTCACCCCTCCACTTT
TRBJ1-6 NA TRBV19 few CASKAGGNLHF TGTGCCAGTAAGGCCGGGGGGAACCTCCACTTT
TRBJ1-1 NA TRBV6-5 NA CASSETLDRPGAFF TGTGCCAGCAGTGAAACCCTCGACAGGCCCGGAGCTTTCTTT
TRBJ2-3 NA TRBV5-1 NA CASSPPTTDTQYF TGCGCCAGCAGCCCCCCAACTACAGATACGCAGTATTTT
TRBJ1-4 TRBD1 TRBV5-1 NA CASSLDRVSEKLFF TGCGCCAGCAGCCTTGACAGGGTTAGTGAAAAACTGTTTTTT
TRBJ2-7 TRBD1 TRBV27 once CASSLGQGVEQYF TGTGCCAGCAGTCTCGGACAGGGAGTCGAGCAGTACTTC
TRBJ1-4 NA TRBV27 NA CASRQHRDEKLFF TGTGCCAGCAGACAACACAGGGATGAAAAACTGTTTTTT
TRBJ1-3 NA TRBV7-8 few CASGAGGPFSGNTIYF TGTGCCAGCGGCGCCGGGGGACCCTTCTCTGGAAACACCATATATTTT
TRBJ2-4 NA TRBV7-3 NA CASSLRGGASDIQYF TGTGCCAGCAGCTTAAGGGGGGGCGCGAGTGACATTCAGTACTTC
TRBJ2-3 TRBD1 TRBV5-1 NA CASSSRDRSTDTQYF TGCGCCAGCAGCTCCCGGGACAGGAGCACAGATACGCAGTATTTT
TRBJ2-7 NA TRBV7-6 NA CASSPTTGTRSYEQYF TGTGCCAGCAGCCCGACGACAGGGACTAGATCCTACGAGCAGTACTTC